These 30 T cell receptor beta chains came from one sample sequenced in a study of T cells in Graves' hyperthyroidism and ophthalmopathy. RNA transcripts gave rise to amplified TCR beta CDR3 regions. RT-PCR in the first round (using the HTBI primer set) targeted the TCR CDR3. A single record per CDR3 protein comes from TCRdb applying MiXCR to the multiplex PCR reads. The sample records 300,000 to 350,000 distinct CDR3 sequences, approximately 15% being singletons. The sample was blood. The receptors derive from a woman in her twenties or thirties with Graves' hyperthyroidism.

The chain links TRBV3-1 to TRBJ2-7; 9 nucleotides match TRBD2. Trimming at V came to 0 bases and at J to 4 bases, leaving 7 bases not matched to a gene. Germline V gene lookup returns CDR1 LGHDT and CDR2 YNNKEL (reference sequence). This CDR3 comprises 16 residues. The CDR3 DNA reads TGTGCCAGCAGCCAAGACTGGGCTAGCGGGAAATACGAGCAGTACTTC. Translated, it gives CASSQDWASGKYEQYF.

This clonotype was seen a handful of times. The rearrangement links TRBV30 to TRBJ1-3; no clear D gene. The CDR3 is made up of 16 amino acids. The germline V gene encodes CDR1 GTSNPN and CDR2 SVGIG (reference sequence). With 0 bases removed from V and 3 bases from J, the gap between germline ends came to 15 bases. For the CDR3, the DNA is TGTGCCTGGAGTGTCAAAGGAGGAGTTTTTGGAAACACCATATATTTT. Translating gives CAWSVKGGVFGNTIYF.

This clonotype was seen ten or more times. This chain connects TRBV13 to TRBJ1-1; the match to TRBD1 covers 9 bases. The trim removed 5 bases at V and 6 bases at J, leaving 7 bases unmatched. This CDR3 contains 14 residues. Germline V gives CDR1 PRHDT, CDR2 FYEKMQ (reference sequence). This CDR3 is CASSPGQGLAEAFF. CDR3 bases: TGTGCCAGCAGCCCGGGACAGGGCTTAGCTGAAGCTTTCTTT.

This clonotype came up many times. The chain has TRBV15 and TRBJ1-4, with D possibly TRBD1 on 5 matching bases. Germline V CDR1 and CDR2: LNHNV, YYDKDF (reference sequence). Trimming shortened V by 0 bases and J by 8 bases, and 13 bases separated the two germline ends. This CDR3 has 15 residues. For the CDR3, the DNA is TGTGCCACCAGCAGAGATCAGCAGGGTGGCGAAAAACTGTTTTTT. It codes for CATSRDQQGGEKLFF.

There are a few counts of this clonotype. The V gene is TRBV20-1, the J gene TRBJ1-5; 9 bases are shared with TRBD1. Trimming removed 3 bases from V and 4 bases from J; junction bases left unmatched: 4. CDR1 is DFQATT, CDR2 SNEGSKA, per germline (reference sequence). The CDR3 totals 14 residues. The CDR3 DNA sequence: TGCAGTGCTAGGGGCGGGACAGGGAATCAGCCCCAGCATTTT. It translates to CSARGGTGNQPQHF.

In this sample, this clonotype turned up many times. The chain has TRBV20-1 and TRBJ1-4; TRBD1 aligns across 8 bases. Germline CDR1 DFQATT, CDR2 SNEGSKA (reference sequence). The CDR3 length is 15 residues. J lost 7 bases, V lost 6 bases, and 13 bases had no gene match. Here the CDR3 reads CSARPTGEVGEKLFF. The DNA for the CDR3 is TGCAGTGCCCGGCCGACAGGGGAGGTCGGTGAAAAACTGTTTTTT.

In its sample, this clonotype was seen a few times. V usage is TRBV11-2 and J usage is TRBJ2-7; D gene unclear. CDR3 length equals 11 residues. CDR1 and CDR2 from the germline V gene are SGHAT and FQNNGV. V shed 9 bases and J shed 3 bases, with 9 bases lying between them. This chain's CDR3 is CASGARYEQYF. Written as DNA, the CDR3 is TGTGCCAGTGGAGCGCGCTACGAGCAGTACTTC.

This clonotype was seen many times. The rearrangement joins TRBV20-1 to TRBJ1-2; possibly TRBD1 for D (5 bases). This CDR3 has 12 residues. Between the trimmed V and J ends, which lost 6 bases and 4 bases, there was a span of 12 bases. The germline V gene has CDR1 DFQATT and CDR2 SNEGSKA (reference sequence). The CDR3 DNA reads TGCAGTGCACCCGACAGCGTCTATGGCTACACCTTC. It yields the protein CSAPDSVYGYTF.

At least ten counts were recorded for this clonotype. The chain has TRBV2 and TRBJ2-1; 8 positions match TRBD1. The length of the CDR3 is 14 residues. Unmatched junction bases numbered 8, after V lost 6 bases and J lost 7 bases. CDR1 is SNHLY and CDR2 is FYNNEI in the germline V gene. CDR3 DNA: TGTGCCAGCAGCGCGACAGGGGTTAGTAATGAGCAGTTCTTC. Translating it yields CASSATGVSNEQFF.

There are many counts of this clonotype. The chain employs TRBV29-1 and TRBJ1-4; D remains ambiguous. The CDR3 consists of 13 residues. The germline V gene has CDR1 SQVTM and CDR2 ANQGSEA. Between the trimmed V and J ends, which lost 8 bases and 7 bases, there was a span of 17 bases. The CDR3 DNA follows: TGCAGCCCTCCACCCCCGCCGTCTGAAAAACTGTTTTTT. This codes for CSPPPPPSEKLFF.

The table lists this clonotype with many counts. J is TRBJ2-5 and V is TRBV10-2, with a tentative D call TRBD2 (5 bases). Trimming pared 8 bases from V and 5 bases from J, leaving 21 bases between. The CDR3 contains 15 residues. Germline V gene lookup returns CDR1 WSHSY and CDR2 SAAADI. Here the CDR3 DNA reads TGCGCCAGCGCCCCACTAGGGTGGCTTTTTGAGACCCAGTACTTC. This sequence encodes CASAPLGWLFETQYF.

In its sample, this clonotype was seen once. Since a much larger clone is just one base distant, this may be a read error. The chain joins TRBV2 to TRBJ2-5; TRBD2 matches at 14 bases. The CDR3 spans 17 residues. Germline lookup yields CDR1 SNHLY and CDR2 FYNNEI. DNA for the CDR3: TGTGCCAGCAGTTACCGACTAGCGGGAGGGCTAGGGGAGACCAAGTACTTC. It encodes CASSYRLAGGLGETKYF.

The chain uses TRBV19 and TRBJ1-3; D gene uncertain. The ends were cut back, 6 bases at V and 1 base at J, with 7 bases in the middle. This CDR3 is 13 amino acids long. CDR1 is LNHDA, CDR2 SQIVND, per germline (reference sequence). The CDR3 DNA reads TGTGCCAGTAGGGCGGCGTCTGGAAACACCATATATTTT. This codes for CASRAASGNTIYF.

The CDR3 loop reads CASSQEPHGLAGRREQFF. Here the CDR3 DNA reads TGCGCCAGCAGCCAAGAGCCCCACGGACTAGCGGGACGGCGTGAGCAGTTCTTC. This chain connects TRBV4-1 to TRBJ2-1; 12 nucleotides align to TRBD2. V shed 0 bases and J 9 bases; nucleotides not matched to a gene: 12. The CDR3 sequence is 18 residues long. The germline V gene encodes CDR1 MGHRA and CDR2 YSYEKL.

This clonotype has a count of ten or more. The genes are TRBV20-1 and TRBJ1-2, with no clear D. From germline, CDR1 is DFQATT and CDR2 SNEGSKA (reference sequence). The CDR3 runs to 12 residues. V was clipped by 0 bases and J by 8 bases, with 10 bases between them. The CDR3 nucleotides are TGCAGTGCTAGAGATGAAGGCTTCGGCTACACCTTC. Amino acids: CSARDEGFGYTF.

In this sample, this clonotype turned up many times. The chain uses TRBV2 and TRBJ2-1; tentative D call: TRBD2 (7 bases). The CDR3 totals 16 residues. Trimming cost V 7 bases and J 6 bases, with 22 bases left between them. Germline CDR1 SNHLY, CDR2 FYNNEI. The CDR3 DNA sequence: TGTGCCAGCACCAGGGAAGGGCAGGGAGGGGGCAATGAGCAGTTCTTC. Translated, it gives CASTREGQGGGNEQFF.

The V call is TRBV6-2 or TRBV6-3, the J call TRBJ1-5, with a possible D match to TRBD1 (5 bases). Germline V gene data show CDR1 as MNHEY and CDR2 as SVGEGT. This CDR3 has 14 amino acids. V shed 7 bases and J shed 0 bases, with 10 bases lying between them. This CDR3 reads CASNRQNSNQPQHF. The CDR3 nucleotides read TGTGCCAGCAACAGACAGAATAGCAATCAGCCCCAGCATTTT.

V usage is TRBV2 and J usage is TRBJ2-7; 11 bases fit TRBD2. The CDR3 has 14 residues. Germline CDR1 reads SNHLY; CDR2 reads FYNNEI. The V gene end was trimmed by 6 bases and the J gene end by 3 bases; junction bases not matched to a gene: 4. The CDR3 spells CASRLTSGNYEQYF. As DNA, the CDR3 is TGTGCCAGCAGATTGACTAGCGGGAACTACGAGCAGTACTTC. The whole variable domain, filled in from reference TRBV2 and TRBJ2-7, reads EPEVTQTPSHQVTQMGQEVILRCVPISNHLYFYWYRQILGQKVEFLVSFYNNEISEKSEIFDDQFSVERPDGSNFTLKIRSTKLEDSAMYFCASRLTSGNYEQYFGPGTRLTVT.

This clonotype has ten or more counts. The rearrangement uses TRBV15 and TRBJ2-7, with a tentative D call TRBD2 (5 bases). Trimming stripped 0 bases from V and 2 bases from J, with 20 bases between. The CDR3 has 18 residues. CDR1 is LNHNV and CDR2 is YYDKDF in the germline V gene (reference sequence). CDR3 bases: TGTGCCACCAGCAGAGATCCGGAATCAAGGACTCCAGCCTACGAGCAGTACTTC. This encodes CATSRDPESRTPAYEQYF.

This clonotype was picked up many times. The chain employs TRBV27 and TRBJ2-3; 7 bases are shared with TRBD2. The germline V gene has CDR1 MNHEY and CDR2 SMNVEV (reference sequence). The CDR3 extends over 17 amino acids. J lost 1 base, V lost 1 base, and 8 bases had no gene match. CDR3 coding DNA: TGTGCCAGCAGTTTATTTCTGGGAGGGGTGGGCACAGATACGCAGTATTTT. Its translation: CASSLFLGGVGTDTQYF.

This chain joins TRBV2 and TRBJ2-7; D assignment may be TRBD1 or TRBD2 (5 bases each). From germline, CDR1 is SNHLY and CDR2 FYNNEI. The length of the CDR3 is 13 residues. Trimming took off 7 bases at V and 1 base at J, with 11 bases between the two ends. CDR3 nucleotides: TGTGCCAGCAAGGGGAGTCCGTCCTACGAGCAGTACTTC. It encodes CASKGSPSYEQYF. Full variable domain (outside the CDR3, taken from reference TRBV2 and TRBJ2-7): EPEVTQTPSHQVTQMGQEVILRCVPISNHLYFYWYRQILGQKVEFLVSFYNNEISEKSEIFDDQFSVERPDGSNFTLKIRSTKLEDSAMYFCASKGSPSYEQYFGPGTRLTVT.

This clonotype came up many times. The chain employs TRBV11-2 and TRBJ1-5; D possibly corresponds to TRBD1 (5 bases). V gave up 1 base and J gave up 4 bases, with 5 bases separating them. The CDR3 has 13 amino acids. Germline CDR1 is SGHAT and CDR2 is FQNNGV. For the CDR3, the DNA is TGTGCCAGCAGCTTAGGGACAAATCAGCCCCAGCATTTT. Its protein is CASSLGTNQPQHF.

This clonotype was observed a handful of times. V gene TRBV5-4 combines with J gene TRBJ2-1; 8 bases are shared with TRBD2. The CDR3 has 22 amino acids. V lost 0 bases and J lost 8; bases outside the gene matches: 28. The germline V gene has CDR1 SGHNT and CDR2 YYREEE (reference sequence). In DNA, the CDR3 is TGTGCCAGCAGCTTGGCTCGGCGGCGAGGGCGAAAAGGGACTAGTGGCGGCGATGAGCAGTTCTTC. Protein product: CASSLARRRGRKGTSGGDEQFF.

This clonotype turned up a few times. This chain links TRBV30 with TRBJ2-1; D is undetermined. The germline V and J ends were trimmed by 3 bases and 0 bases, with 6 bases remaining between them. The germline gives CDR1 GTSNPN, CDR2 SVGIG (reference sequence). The CDR3 has 13 amino acids. The CDR3 DNA follows: TGTGCCTGGAGCCTAAGCTCCTACAATGAGCAGTTCTTC. It specifies CAWSLSSYNEQFF.

The rearrangement links TRBV19 to TRBJ1-2, with D possibly TRBD1 on 5 matching bases. The CDR3 is 12 residues long. Germline V gives CDR1 LNHDA, CDR2 SQIVND (reference sequence). Deletions cut 3 bases from V and 3 bases from J, with 5 bases between. The CDR3 DNA follows: TGTGCCAGTAGTATGACAGACTATGGCTACACCTTC. Protein product: CASSMTDYGYTF.

This clonotype was counted only a few times. The rearrangement links TRBV11-2 to TRBJ2-7; TRBD2 matches at 7 bases. After removal of 3 bases from V and 9 bases from J, the junction contained 11 bases not matched to a gene. CDR3 size: 14 residues. Germline V gives CDR1 SGHAT, CDR2 FQNNGV. The CDR3 DNA reads as TGTGCCAGCAGCTTGGGGGGGGGGTCTACGATGCAGTACTTC. As protein: CASSLGGGSTMQYF. The full variable domain, completed using reference TRBV11-2 and TRBJ2-7, is EAGVAQSPRYKIIEKRQSVAFWCNPISGHATLYWYQQILGQGPKLLIQFQNNGVVDDSQLPKDRFSAERLKGVDSTLKIQPAKLEDSAVYLCASSLGGGSTMQYFGPGTRLTVT.

This clonotype was seen a handful of times. The J gene is TRBJ2-7, the V gene TRBV10-3; TRBD1 aligns across 8 bases. The CDR3 contains 15 residues. J was trimmed by 2 bases and V by 10 bases; bases with no gene match: 13. CDR1 and CDR2 from the germline V gene are ENHRY and SYGVKD. The CDR3 here is CATGPGTGSPYEQYF. The CDR3 DNA sequence: TGTGCCACTGGGCCCGGGACAGGCTCGCCCTACGAGCAGTACTTC.

This clonotype has more than one count but fewer than ten. The chain carries TRBV19 and TRBJ1-5; D is uncertain. Germline CDR1 and CDR2: LNHDA and SQIVND (reference sequence). This CDR3 has 12 amino acids. Trimming stripped 1 base from V and 8 bases from J, with 6 bases between. In DNA form, the CDR3 reads TGTGCCAGTAGTATAGCTGCCGAGCCCCAGCATTTT. Protein sequence: CASSIAAEPQHF.

This clonotype was counted at least ten times. The rearrangement uses TRBV7-2 and TRBJ1-2, with TRBD1 as a possible D gene (5 bases). Trimming removed 5 bases from V and 2 bases from J, with 18 bases in between. The CDR3 extends over 16 amino acids. Germline V CDR1 and CDR2: SGHTA, FQGNSA. DNA of the CDR3: TGTGCCAGCAGCCCCACCGACCGGGACCTCAACTATGGCTACACCTTC. Its translation: CASSPTDRDLNYGYTF. Full variable domain (missing parts from reference TRBV7-2 and TRBJ1-2): GAGVSQSPSNKVTEKGKDVELRCDPISGHTALYWYRQSLGQGLEFLIYFQGNSAPDKSGLPSDRFSAERTGGSVSTLTIQRTQQEDSAVYLCASSPTDRDLNYGYTFGSGTRLTVV.

This clonotype showed up many times. The V gene is TRBV2, the J gene TRBJ2-7; TRBD1 matches at 12 bases. Looked up from germline, CDR1 is SNHLY and CDR2 is FYNNEI. Losses at the gene ends were 8 bases for V and 6 bases for J; bases not matched to a gene: 5. This CDR3 is 13 amino acids long. The CDR3 nucleotides read TGTGCCAGCGTCCGGGACAGGGGGCGCGAGCAGTACTTC. Translating it yields CASVRDRGREQYF.